The present T cell receptor beta chain was sequenced within a study of blood T cell repertoires in COVID-19. The repertoire was sequenced with immunoSEQ multiplex PCR; TCRdb's copy has only in-frame clones and lacks some. The table has roughly 68,000 clones, about 91% seen once; the top ten hold roughly 4.5%. CDR3 length equals 15 residues. V lost 5 bases, J lost 5 bases, and 5 bases stayed unmatched. Germline CDR1 is SGHNT and CDR2 is YENEEA. This clone was observed once. The sequence derives from a woman in her forties or fifties with active COVID-19. The V call is TRBV11-3, the J call TRBJ2-1; 11 positions agree with TRBD2. The sequencing input was peripheral blood. The CDR3 DNA reads TGTGCCAGCAGCCCCGGGACTAGCGGAGACAATGAGCAGTTCTTC. It translates to CASSPGTSGDNEQFF.